These 13 T cell receptor beta chains were all obtained from the same sample, sequenced in a study of CD8+CD57+ T cells in acquired aplastic anemia. TCR beta VDJ and CDR3 were profiled, and genomic DNA was the template. TCRdb itself ran the reads through MiXCR, one entry per CDR3 protein. Of fewer than 200,000 distinct CDR3 sequences in the sample, 50% to 75% were seen once. Sequencing was performed on sorted CD4+, CD8+, or CD8+CD57+ T cells (not recorded which) from PBMCs. The source of these receptors is a human donor in good health.

This sequence joins TRBV20-1 and TRBJ1-1; unclear D gene. The germline V gene has CDR1 DFQATT and CDR2 SNEGSKA (reference sequence). CDR3 length: 10 amino acids. Between the trimmed V and J ends, which lost 1 base and 8 bases, there was a span of 5 bases. The chain's CDR3 is CSARGGEAFF. CDR3 nucleotide sequence: TGCAGTGCTAGAGGAGGGGAAGCTTTCTTT.

This clonotype has a count of ten or more. The chain uses TRBV24-1 and TRBJ2-7; 8 positions match TRBD1. CDR1 and CDR2 from the germline V gene are KGHDR and SFDVKD. The CDR3 contains 16 residues. Losses at the gene ends were 4 bases for V and 4 bases for J; bases not matched to a gene: 11. The DNA of the CDR3 is TGTGCCACCAGTGAGGGCCGTCAGGGGGCTGGATACGAGCAGTACTTC. The encoded protein is CATSEGRQGAGYEQYF.

This chain links TRBV29-1 with TRBJ2-3; 7 positions match TRBD2. There are 15 residues in the CDR3. Germline values: CDR1 SQVTM, CDR2 ANQGSEA. The ends lost 4 bases at V and 2 bases at J; junction bases unmatched: 9. In nucleotides, the CDR3 is TGCAGCGTTGTCGGTCTAGCGGCCAACACAGATACGCAGTATTTT. Encoded protein: CSVVGLAANTDTQYF.

This clonotype has just a few counts. This may be a read error, as it is one base from a much larger clone. The gene calls are TRBV4-1 and TRBJ2-1; 10 bases match TRBD2. The J segment lost 7 bases and the V segment lost 0 bases, leaving 3 bases of the junction unmatched. CDR3 length: 15 residues. In germline, CDR1 is MGHRA, CDR2 YSYEKL. The CDR3 sequence: CASSQDISGRNEQFF. Written as DNA, the CDR3 is TGCGCCAGCAGCCAAGACATTAGCGGGAGGAATGAGCAGTTCTTC.

This clonotype has at least ten counts. This chain uses TRBV9 with TRBJ2-5; a weak D match, TRBD2 (5 bases). This CDR3 has 14 residues. Germline CDR1 and CDR2: SGDLS and YYNGEE. Trimming took 4 bases from V and 5 from J, leaving 15 bases between them. CDR3 DNA: TGTGCCAGCAGCCCCCGTTGGGAGCGGGAGACCCAGTACTTC. Encoded protein: CASSPRWERETQYF.

The chain joins TRBV19 to TRBJ2-7; 10 bases map to TRBD1. V trimming: 4 bases; J trimming: 5 bases; junction bases outside the gene matches: 5. CDR3 length: 14 amino acids. CDR1 and CDR2 (germline): LNHDA, SQIVND (reference sequence). This CDR3 reads CASSRGQGKDEQYF. CDR3 DNA sequence: TGTGCCAGTAGTAGGGGACAGGGGAAGGACGAGCAGTACTTC.

The gene calls are TRBV7-6 and TRBJ2-1; no clear D gene. This CDR3 has 15 residues. V lost 4 bases, J lost 4 bases, and 14 bases lay in between. Germline V gene lookup returns CDR1 SGHVS and CDR2 FNYEAQ. This CDR3 reads CASSSFVQPYNEQFF. CDR3 coding DNA: TGTGCCAGCAGCTCCTTCGTTCAGCCTTACAATGAGCAGTTCTTC.

This clonotype came up once. DNA of the CDR3: TGTGCCAGCAGTCGGCGGACCTACGAGCAGTACTTC. It specifies CASSRRTYEQYF. The V gene is TRBV7-8, the J gene TRBJ2-7; D unresolved. V was cut by 6 bases and J by 2 bases, with 8 bases left in between. The CDR3 is 12 amino acids. The germline V gene encodes CDR1 SGHVS and CDR2 FQNEAQ.

V gene TRBV7-8 combines with J gene TRBJ2-7; D ambiguous. This CDR3 is built from 14 residues. Germline-derived CDR1 and CDR2 are SGHVS and FQNEAQ. V was pared by 1 base and J by 3 bases, with 10 bases between. In DNA, the CDR3 is TGTGCCAGCAGCTTAGTTGTCCGCCGCTACGAGCAGTACTTC. Amino acids: CASSLVVRRYEQYF.

This sequence joins TRBV20-1 and TRBJ2-5, with D perhaps assigned TRBD1 or TRBD2 (6 bases each). The CDR3 is 14 amino acids. Per germline, CDR1 DFQATT and CDR2 SNEGSKA (reference sequence). V lost 0 bases and J 10 bases, leaving 18 bases between the germline ends. The CDR3 nucleotides read TGCAGTGCTAGAGATCGATCCCCGAGGGGGGACCAGTACTTC. As protein: CSARDRSPRGDQYF.

The rearrangement links TRBV30 to TRBJ1-1; D call uncertain. V was clipped by 5 bases and J by 1 base, with 5 bases between them. The CDR3 extends over 11 amino acids. In germline, CDR1 is GTSNPN, CDR2 SVGIG (reference sequence). CDR3 protein: CAWVTNTEAFF. The DNA for the CDR3 is TGTGCCTGGGTTACGAACACTGAAGCTTTCTTT.

The chain links TRBV5-6 to TRBJ1-1; tentative D call: TRBD1 (6 bases). CDR1 and CDR2 from the germline V gene are SGHDT and YYEEEE. Trimming stripped 7 bases from V and 4 bases from J, with 17 bases between. The length of the CDR3 is 14 residues. CDR3 bases: TGTGCCAGCTGCTCCGACAGGTCGGGCACTGAAGCTTTCTTT. This gives the protein CASCSDRSGTEAFF.

The chain couples TRBV3-1 to TRBJ2-7; TRBD1 agrees at 9 bases. The V segment lost 1 base and the J segment 4 bases; nucleotides outside the gene matches: 8. The V gene's germline CDR1 is LGHDT and CDR2 YNNKEL (reference sequence). This CDR3 comprises 16 residues. This CDR3 is CASSQVAGTGSYEQYF. The CDR3 region has the DNA TGTGCCAGCAGCCAAGTTGCGGGGACAGGGTCATACGAGCAGTACTTC.